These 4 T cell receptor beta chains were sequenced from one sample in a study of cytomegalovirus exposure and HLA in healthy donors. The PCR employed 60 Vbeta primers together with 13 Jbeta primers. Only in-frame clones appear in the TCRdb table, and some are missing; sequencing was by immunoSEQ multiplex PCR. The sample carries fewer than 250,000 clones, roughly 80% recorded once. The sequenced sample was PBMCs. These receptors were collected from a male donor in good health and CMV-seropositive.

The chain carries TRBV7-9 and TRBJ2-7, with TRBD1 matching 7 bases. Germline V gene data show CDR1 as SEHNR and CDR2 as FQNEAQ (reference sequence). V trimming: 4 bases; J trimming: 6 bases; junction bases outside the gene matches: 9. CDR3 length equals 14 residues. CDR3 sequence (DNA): TGTGCCAGCAGCTCCCCTCGACAGGGAATCGAGCAGTACTTC. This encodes CASSSPRQGIEQYF.

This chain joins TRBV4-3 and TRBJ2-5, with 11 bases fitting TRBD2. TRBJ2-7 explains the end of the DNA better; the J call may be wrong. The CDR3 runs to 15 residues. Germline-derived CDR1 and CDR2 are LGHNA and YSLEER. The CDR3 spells CASSQEKLAGDEQYF. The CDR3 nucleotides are TGCGCCAGCAGCCAAGAGAAACTAGCGGGAGACGAGCAGTACTTC.

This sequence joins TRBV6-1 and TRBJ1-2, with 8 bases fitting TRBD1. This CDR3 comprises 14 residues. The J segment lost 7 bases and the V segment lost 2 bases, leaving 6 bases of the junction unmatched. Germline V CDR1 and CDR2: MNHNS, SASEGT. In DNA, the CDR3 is TGTGCCAGCAGTGAACAGGGGGCTGAAACTGGCTACACCTTC. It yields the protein CASSEQGAETGYTF.

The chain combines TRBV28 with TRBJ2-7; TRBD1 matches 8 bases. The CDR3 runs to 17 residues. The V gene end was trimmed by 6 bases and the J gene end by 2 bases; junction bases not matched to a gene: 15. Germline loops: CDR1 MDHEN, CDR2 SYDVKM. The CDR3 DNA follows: TGTGCCAGCAGCCTAACAGGGGGTGTGGTAACAGCCTACGAGCAGTACTTC. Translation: CASSLTGGVVTAYEQYF. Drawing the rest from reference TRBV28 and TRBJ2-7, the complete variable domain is DVKVTQSSRYLVKRTGEKVFLECVQDMDHENMFWYRQDPGLGLRLIYFSYDVKMKEKGDIPEGYSVSREKKERFSLILESASTNQTSMYLCASSLTGGVVTAYEQYFGPGTRLTVT.